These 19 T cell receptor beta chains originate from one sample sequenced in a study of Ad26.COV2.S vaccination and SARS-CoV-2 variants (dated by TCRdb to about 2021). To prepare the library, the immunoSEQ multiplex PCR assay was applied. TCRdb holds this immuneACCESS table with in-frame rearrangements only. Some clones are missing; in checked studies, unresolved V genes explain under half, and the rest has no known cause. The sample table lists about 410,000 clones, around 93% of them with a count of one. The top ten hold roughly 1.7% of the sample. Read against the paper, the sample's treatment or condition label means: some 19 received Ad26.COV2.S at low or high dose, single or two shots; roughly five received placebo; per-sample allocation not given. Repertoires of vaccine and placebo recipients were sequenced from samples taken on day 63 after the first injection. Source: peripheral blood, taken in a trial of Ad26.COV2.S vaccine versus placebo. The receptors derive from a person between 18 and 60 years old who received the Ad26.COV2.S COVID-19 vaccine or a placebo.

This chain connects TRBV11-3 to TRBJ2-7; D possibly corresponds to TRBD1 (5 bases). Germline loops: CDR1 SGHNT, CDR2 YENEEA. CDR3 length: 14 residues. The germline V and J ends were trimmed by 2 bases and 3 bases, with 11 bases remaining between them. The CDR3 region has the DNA TGTGCCAGCAGCTTACCCGGCAGGGACTACGAGCAGTACTTC. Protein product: CASSLPGRDYEQYF.

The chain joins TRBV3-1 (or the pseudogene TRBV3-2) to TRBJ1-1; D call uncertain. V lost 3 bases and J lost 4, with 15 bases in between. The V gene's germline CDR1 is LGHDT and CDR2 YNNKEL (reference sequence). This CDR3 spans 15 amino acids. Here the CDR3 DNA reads TGTGCCAGCAGCCATGGTGGGGTGAAAGCCACTGAAGCTTTCTTT. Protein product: CASSHGGVKATEAFF.

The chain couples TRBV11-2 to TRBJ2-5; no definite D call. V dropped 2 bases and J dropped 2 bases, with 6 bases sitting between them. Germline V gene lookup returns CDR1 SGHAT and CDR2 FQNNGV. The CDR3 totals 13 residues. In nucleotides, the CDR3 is TGTGCCAGCAGCTTACTTCCACAAGAGACCCAGTACTTC. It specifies CASSLLPQETQYF.

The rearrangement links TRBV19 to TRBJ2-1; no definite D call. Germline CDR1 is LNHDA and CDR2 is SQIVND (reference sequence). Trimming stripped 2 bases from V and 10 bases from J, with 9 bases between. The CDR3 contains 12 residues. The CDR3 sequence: CASSIKRGEQFF. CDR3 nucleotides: TGTGCCAGTAGTATAAAGCGTGGAGAGCAGTTCTTC.

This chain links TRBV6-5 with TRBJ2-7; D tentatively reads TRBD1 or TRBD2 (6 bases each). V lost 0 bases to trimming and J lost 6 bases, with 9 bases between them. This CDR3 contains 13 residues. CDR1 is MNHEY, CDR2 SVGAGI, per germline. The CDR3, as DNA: TGTGCCAGCAGTTACTCGAAGGGGGGCGAGCAGTACTTC. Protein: CASSYSKGGEQYF.

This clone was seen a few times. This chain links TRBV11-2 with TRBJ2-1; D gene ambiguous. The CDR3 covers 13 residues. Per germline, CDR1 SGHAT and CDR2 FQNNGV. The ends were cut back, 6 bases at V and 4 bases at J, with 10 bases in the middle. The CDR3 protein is CASRPGQYNEQFF. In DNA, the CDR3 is TGTGCCAGCAGGCCTGGCCAATACAATGAGCAGTTCTTC.

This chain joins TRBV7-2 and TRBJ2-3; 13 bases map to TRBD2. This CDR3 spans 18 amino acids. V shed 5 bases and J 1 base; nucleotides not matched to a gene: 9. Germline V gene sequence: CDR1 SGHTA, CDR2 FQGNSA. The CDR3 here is CASSPRLAGGGGTDTQYF. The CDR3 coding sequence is TGTGCCAGCAGCCCGCGACTAGCGGGGGGCGGGGGCACAGATACGCAGTATTTT.

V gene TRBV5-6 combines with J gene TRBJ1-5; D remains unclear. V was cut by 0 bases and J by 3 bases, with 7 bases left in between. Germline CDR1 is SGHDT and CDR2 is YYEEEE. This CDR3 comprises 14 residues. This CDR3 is CASSLEGSNQPQHF. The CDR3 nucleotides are TGTGCCAGCAGCTTGGAGGGATCCAATCAGCCCCAGCATTTT.

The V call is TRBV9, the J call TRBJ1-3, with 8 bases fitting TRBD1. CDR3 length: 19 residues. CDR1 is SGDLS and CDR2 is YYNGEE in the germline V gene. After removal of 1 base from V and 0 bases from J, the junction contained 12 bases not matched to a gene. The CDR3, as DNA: TGTGCCAGCAGCGTACTTATCAGGGGGCGTGTTGCCTCTGGAAACACCATATATTTT. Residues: CASSVLIRGRVASGNTIYF.

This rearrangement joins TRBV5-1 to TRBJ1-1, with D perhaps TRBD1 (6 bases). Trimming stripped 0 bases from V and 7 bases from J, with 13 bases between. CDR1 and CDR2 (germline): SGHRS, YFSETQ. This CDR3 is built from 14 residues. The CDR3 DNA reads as TGCGCCAGCAGCTTGGCCCAGGGGCCTGGTGAAGCTTTCTTT. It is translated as CASSLAQGPGEAFF.

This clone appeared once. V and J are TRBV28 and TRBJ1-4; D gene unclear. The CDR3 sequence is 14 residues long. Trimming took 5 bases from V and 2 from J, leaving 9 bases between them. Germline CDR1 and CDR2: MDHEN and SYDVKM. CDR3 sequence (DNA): TGTGCCAGCAGTCAGCCGGGGACTAATGAAAAACTGTTTTTT. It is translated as CASSQPGTNEKLFF.

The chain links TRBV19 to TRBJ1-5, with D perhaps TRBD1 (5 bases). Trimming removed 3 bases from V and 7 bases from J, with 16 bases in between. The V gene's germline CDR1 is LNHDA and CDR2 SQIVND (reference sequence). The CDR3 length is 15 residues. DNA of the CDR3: TGTGCCAGTAGTATGCGACCCGGGACGGGCCAGCCCCAGCATTTT. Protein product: CASSMRPGTGQPQHF.

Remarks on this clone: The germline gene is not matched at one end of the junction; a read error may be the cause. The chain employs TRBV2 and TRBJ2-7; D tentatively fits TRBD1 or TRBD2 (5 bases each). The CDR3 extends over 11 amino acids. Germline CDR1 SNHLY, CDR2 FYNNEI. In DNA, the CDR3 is TGTGCCAGCAGTTGGGGGACGGAACCTTCCTTC. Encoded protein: CASSWGTEPSF. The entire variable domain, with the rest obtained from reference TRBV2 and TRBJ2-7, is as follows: EPEVTQTPSHQVTQMGQEVILRCVPISNHLYFYWYRQILGQKVEFLVSFYNNEISEKSEIFDDQFSVERPDGSNFTLKIRSTKLEDSAMYFCASSWGTEPSFGPGTRLTVT.

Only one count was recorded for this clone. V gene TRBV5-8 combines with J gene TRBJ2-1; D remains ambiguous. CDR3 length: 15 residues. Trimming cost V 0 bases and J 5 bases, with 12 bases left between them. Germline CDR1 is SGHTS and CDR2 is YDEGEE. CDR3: CASSLGSSPHNEQFF. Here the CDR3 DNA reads TGTGCCAGCAGCTTGGGCAGTTCCCCACACAATGAGCAGTTCTTC.

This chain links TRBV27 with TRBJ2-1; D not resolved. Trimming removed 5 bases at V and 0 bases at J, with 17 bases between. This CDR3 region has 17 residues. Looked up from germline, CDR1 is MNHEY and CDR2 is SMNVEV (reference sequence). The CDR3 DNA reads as TGTGCCAGCAGTCCCTATGAGGCCTCAAGCTCCTACAATGAGCAGTTCTTC. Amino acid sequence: CASSPYEASSSYNEQFF.

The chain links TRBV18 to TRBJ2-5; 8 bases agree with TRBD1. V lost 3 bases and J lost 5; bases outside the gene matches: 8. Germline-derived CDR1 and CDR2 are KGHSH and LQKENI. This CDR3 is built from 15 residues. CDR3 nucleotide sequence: TGTGCCAGCTCACCGCGGCAGGGGGCTAGCGAGACCCAGTACTTC. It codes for CASSPRQGASETQYF.

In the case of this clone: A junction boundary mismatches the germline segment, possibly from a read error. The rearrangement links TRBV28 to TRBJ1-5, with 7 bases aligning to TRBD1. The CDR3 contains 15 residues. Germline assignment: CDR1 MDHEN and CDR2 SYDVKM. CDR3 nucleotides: TGTGCCAGCAGCTTATTCAAGGGGGCTAATCAGCCCCAGCATTTT. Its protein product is CASSLFKGANQPQHF.

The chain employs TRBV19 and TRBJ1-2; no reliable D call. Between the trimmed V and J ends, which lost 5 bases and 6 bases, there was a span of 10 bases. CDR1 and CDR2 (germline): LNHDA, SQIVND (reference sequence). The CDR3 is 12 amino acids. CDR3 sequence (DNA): TGTGCCAGTAGTCCTTCCGGCAATGGCTACACCTTC. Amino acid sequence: CASSPSGNGYTF. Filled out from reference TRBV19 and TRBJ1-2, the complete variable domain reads DGGITQSPKYLFRKEGQNVTLSCEQNLNHDAMYWYRQDPGQGLRLIYYSQIVNDFQKGDIAEGYSVSREKKESFPLTVTSAQKNPTAFYLCASSPSGNGYTFGSGTRLTVV.

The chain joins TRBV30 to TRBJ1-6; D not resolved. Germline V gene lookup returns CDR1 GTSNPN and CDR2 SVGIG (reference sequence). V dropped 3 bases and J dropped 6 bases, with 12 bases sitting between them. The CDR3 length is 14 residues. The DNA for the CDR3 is TGTGCCTGGAGGGTAGCGCCGATTAATTCACCCCTCCACTTT. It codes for CAWRVAPINSPLHF.